This T cell receptor beta chain originates from a study of T-cell reconstitution after alpha-beta-depleted transplantation in children. TCRbeta library preparation incorporated unique molecular identifiers. TCRdb re-called the PCR reads through MiXCR, storing one row per CDR3 protein. The data show about 170,000 distinct CDR3 sequences, over 8.5% seen once. With 6 bases removed from V and 8 bases from J, the gap between germline ends came to 16 bases. This CDR3 is built from 13 residues. The germline CDR1 and CDR2 sequences are LGHDT and YNNKEL (reference sequence). This clonotype was observed at least ten times.

The input for sequencing was PBMCs, taken before TCRalphabeta/CD19-depleted stem cell transplant. The source of this sequence is a boy between 2 and 10 years old with acute myeloid leukemia, due to receive a stem cell transplant. The J gene is TRBJ1-1, the V gene TRBV3-1; weak D call: TRBD1 (5 bases). CDR3 bases: TGTGCCAGCAGTCAACGGGGGGACGGGGAAGCTTTCTTT. This sequence encodes CASSQRGDGEAFF.